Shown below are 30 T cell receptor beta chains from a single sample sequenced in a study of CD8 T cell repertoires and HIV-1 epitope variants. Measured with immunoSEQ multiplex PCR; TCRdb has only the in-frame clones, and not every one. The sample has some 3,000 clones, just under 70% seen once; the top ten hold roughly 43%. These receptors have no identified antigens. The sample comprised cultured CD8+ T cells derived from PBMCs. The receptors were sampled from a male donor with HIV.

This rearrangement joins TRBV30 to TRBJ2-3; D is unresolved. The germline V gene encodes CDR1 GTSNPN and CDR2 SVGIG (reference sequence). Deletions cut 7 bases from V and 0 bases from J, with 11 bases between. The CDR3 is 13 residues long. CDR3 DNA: TGTGCCTCAATAGCACTTAGCACAGATACGCAGTATTTT. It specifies CASIALSTDTQYF.

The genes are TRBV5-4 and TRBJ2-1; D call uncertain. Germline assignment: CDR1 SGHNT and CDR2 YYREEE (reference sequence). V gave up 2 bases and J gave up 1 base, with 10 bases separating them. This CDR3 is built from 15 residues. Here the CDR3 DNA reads TGTGCCAGCAGCTTACCCCGACTGTCCTACAATGAGCAGTTCTTC. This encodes CASSLPRLSYNEQFF.

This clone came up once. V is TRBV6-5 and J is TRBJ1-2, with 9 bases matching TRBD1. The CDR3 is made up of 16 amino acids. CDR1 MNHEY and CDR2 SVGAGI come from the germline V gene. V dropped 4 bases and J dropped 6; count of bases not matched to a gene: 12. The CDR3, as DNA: TGTGCCAGCAGTTCCCTTGACACAGGGGGCGAGGATGGCTACACCTTC. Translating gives CASSSLDTGGEDGYTF.

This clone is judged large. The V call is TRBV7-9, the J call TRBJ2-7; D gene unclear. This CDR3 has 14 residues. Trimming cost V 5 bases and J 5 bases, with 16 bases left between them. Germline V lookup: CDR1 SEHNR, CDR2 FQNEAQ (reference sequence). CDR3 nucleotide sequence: TGTGCCAGCAGCCCCAGAGGTGTCTTGGACGAGCAGTACTTC. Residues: CASSPRGVLDEQYF. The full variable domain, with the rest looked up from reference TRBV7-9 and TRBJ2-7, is DTGVSQNPRHKITKRGQNVTFRCDPISEHNRLYWYRQTLGQGPEFLTYFQNEAQLEKSRLLSDRFSAERPKGSFSTLEIQRTEQGDSAMYLCASSPRGVLDEQYFGPGTRLTVT.

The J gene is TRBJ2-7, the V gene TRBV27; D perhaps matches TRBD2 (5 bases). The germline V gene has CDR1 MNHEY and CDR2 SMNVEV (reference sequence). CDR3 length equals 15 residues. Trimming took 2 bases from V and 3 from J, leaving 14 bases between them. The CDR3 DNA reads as TGTGCCAGCAGTTTAGTCAGCGGAGCCTTCTACGAGCAGTACTTC. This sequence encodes CASSLVSGAFYEQYF.

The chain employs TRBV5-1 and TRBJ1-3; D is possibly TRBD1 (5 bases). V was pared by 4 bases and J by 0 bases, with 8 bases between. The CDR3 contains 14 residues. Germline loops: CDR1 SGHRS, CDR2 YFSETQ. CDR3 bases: TGCGCCAGCAGCCCCGACAGCTCTGGAAACACCATATATTTT. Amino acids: CASSPDSSGNTIYF.

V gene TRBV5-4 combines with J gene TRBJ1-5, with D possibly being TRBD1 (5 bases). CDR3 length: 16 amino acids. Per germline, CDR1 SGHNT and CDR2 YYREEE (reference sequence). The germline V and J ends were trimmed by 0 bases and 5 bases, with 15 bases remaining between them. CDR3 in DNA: TGTGCCAGCAGCTTGGGGCAGGGAGGTTTCTATCAGCCCCAGCATTTT. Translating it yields CASSLGQGGFYQPQHF.

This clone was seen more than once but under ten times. The CDR3 DNA reads TGTGCCAGCAGTTTACGTGGGTACTCCTACGAGCAGTACTTC. This translates into CASSLRGYSYEQYF. This sequence joins TRBV27 and TRBJ2-7, with no clear D. Germline V gene data show CDR1 as MNHEY and CDR2 as SMNVEV (reference sequence). The CDR3 loop spans 14 amino acids. Between the trimmed V and J ends, which lost 2 bases and 0 bases, there was a span of 8 bases.

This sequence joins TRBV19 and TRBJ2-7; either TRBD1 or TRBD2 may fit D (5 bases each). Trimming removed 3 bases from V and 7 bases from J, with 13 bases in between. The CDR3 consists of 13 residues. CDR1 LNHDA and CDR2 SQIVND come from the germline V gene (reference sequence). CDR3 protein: CASSIYSWGEQYF. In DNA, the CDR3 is TGTGCCAGTAGTATCTATAGTTGGGGGGAGCAGTACTTC. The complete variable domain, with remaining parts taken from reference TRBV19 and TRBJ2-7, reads DGGITQSPKYLFRKEGQNVTLSCEQNLNHDAMYWYRQDPGQGLRLIYYSQIVNDFQKGDIAEGYSVSREKKESFPLTVTSAQKNPTAFYLCASSIYSWGEQYFGPGTRLTVT.

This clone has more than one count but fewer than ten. Written as DNA, the CDR3 is TGTGCCAGCGGGAGCATACTAGGCGGGAGGGCCCTGTATGAGCAGTTCTTC. Residues: CASGSILGGRALYEQFF. The V and J genes are TRBV21-1 and TRBJ2-1; TRBD2 was called by the table and not checked on the DNA. TRBV21-1 is termed a pseudogene. CDR3 size: 17 residues.

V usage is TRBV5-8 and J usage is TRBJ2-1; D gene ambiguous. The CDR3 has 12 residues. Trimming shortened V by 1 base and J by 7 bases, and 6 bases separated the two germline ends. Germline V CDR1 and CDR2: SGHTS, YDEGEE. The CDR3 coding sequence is TGTGCCAGCAGCTTGAGGGCTAATGAGCAGTTCTTC. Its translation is CASSLRANEQFF.

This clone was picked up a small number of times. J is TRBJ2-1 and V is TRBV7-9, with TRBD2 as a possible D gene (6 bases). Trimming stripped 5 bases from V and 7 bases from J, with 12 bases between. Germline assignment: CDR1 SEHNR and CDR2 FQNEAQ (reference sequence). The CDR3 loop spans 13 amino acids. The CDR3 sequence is CASSHGTENEQFF. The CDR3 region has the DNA TGTGCCAGCAGCCACGGGACTGAGAATGAGCAGTTCTTC.

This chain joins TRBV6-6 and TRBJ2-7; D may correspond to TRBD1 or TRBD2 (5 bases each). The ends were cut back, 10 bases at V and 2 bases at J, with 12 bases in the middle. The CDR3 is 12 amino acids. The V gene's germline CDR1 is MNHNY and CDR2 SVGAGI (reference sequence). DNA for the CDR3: TGTGCCATCCGGGACGGTCCCTACGAGCAGTACTTC. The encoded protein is CAIRDGPYEQYF.

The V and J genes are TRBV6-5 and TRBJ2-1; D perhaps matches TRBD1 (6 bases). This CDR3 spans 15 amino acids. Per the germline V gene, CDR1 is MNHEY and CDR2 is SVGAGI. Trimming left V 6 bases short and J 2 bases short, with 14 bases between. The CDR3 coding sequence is TGTGCCAGCAGCCTCACAGGGACCCCCTACAATGAGCAGTTCTTC. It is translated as CASSLTGTPYNEQFF.

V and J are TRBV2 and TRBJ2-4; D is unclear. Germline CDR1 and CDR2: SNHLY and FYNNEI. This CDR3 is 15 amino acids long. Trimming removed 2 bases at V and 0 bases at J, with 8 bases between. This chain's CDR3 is CASSETVLAKNIQYF. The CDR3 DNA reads TGTGCCAGCAGTGAAACAGTACTAGCCAAAAACATTCAGTACTTC.

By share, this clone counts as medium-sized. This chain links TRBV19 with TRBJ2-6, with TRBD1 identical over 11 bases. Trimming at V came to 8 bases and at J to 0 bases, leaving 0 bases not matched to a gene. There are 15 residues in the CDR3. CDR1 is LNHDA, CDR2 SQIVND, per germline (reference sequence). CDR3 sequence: CASGTGGSGANVLTF. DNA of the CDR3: TGTGCCAGTGGGACAGGGGGCTCTGGGGCCAACGTCCTGACTTTC.

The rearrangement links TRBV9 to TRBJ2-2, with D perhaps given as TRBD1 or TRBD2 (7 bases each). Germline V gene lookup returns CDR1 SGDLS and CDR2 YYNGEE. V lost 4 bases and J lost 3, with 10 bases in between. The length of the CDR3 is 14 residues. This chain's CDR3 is CASSSGGDTGELFF. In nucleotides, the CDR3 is TGTGCCAGCAGCTCAGGGGGGGACACCGGGGAGCTGTTTTTT. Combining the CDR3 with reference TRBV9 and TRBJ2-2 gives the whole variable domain DSGVTQTPKHLITATGQRVTLRCSPRSGDLSVYWYQQSLDQGLQFLIQYYNGEERAKGNILERFSAQQFPDLHSELNLSSLELGDSALYFCASSSGGDTGELFFGEGSRLTVL.

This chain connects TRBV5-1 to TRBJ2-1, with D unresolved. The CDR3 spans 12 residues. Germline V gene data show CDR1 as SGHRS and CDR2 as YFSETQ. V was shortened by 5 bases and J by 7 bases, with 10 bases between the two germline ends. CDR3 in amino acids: CASRFTDNEQFF. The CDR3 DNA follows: TGCGCCAGCAGATTTACAGATAATGAGCAGTTCTTC.

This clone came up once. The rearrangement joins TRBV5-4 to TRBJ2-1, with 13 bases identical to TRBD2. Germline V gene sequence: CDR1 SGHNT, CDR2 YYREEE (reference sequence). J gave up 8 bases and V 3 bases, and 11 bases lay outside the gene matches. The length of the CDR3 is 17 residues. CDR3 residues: CASSSPRLAGGLYEQFF. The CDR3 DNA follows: TGTGCCAGCAGCTCCCCCAGACTAGCGGGAGGTTTATATGAGCAGTTCTTC.

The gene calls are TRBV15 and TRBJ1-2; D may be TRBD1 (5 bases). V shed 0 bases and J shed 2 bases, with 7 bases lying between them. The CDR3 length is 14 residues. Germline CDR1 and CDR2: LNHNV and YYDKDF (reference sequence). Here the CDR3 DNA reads TGTGCCACCAGCAGAGAAGGGGTCAACTATGGCTACACCTTC. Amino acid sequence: CATSREGVNYGYTF.

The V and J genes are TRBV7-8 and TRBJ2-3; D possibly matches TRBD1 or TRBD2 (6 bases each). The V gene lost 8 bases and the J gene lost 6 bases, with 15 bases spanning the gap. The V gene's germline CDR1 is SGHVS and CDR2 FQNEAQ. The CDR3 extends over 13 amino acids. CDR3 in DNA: TGTGCCAGCGTGGCCGGGGGCCAGGATACGCAGTATTTT. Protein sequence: CASVAGGQDTQYF.

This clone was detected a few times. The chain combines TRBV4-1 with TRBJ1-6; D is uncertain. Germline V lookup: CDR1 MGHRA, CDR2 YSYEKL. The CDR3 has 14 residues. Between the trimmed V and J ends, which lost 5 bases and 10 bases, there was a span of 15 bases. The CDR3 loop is CASSVDPGGSPLHF. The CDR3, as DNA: TGCGCCAGCAGCGTGGACCCTGGTGGGTCACCCCTCCACTTT.

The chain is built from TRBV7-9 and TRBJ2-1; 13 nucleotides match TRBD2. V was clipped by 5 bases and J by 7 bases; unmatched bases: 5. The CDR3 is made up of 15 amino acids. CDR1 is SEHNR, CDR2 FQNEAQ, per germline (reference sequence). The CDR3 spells CASSRGTSGINEQFF. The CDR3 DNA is TGTGCCAGCAGCCGAGGGACTAGCGGGATAAATGAGCAGTTCTTC. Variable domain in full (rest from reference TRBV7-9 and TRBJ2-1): DTGVSQNPRHKITKRGQNVTFRCDPISEHNRLYWYRQTLGQGPEFLTYFQNEAQLEKSRLLSDRFSAERPKGSFSTLEIQRTEQGDSAMYLCASSRGTSGINEQFFGPGTRLTVL.

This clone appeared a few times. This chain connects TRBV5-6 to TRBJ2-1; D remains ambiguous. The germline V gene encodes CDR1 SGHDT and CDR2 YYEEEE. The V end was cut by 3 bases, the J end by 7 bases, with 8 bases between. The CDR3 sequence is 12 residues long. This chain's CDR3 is CASSSRPNEQFF. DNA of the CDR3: TGTGCCAGCAGCTCCAGACCGAATGAGCAGTTCTTC.

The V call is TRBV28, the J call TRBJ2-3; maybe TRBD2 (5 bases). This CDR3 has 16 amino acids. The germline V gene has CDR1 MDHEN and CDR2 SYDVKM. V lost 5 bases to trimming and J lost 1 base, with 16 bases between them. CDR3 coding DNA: TGTGCCAGCAGTCACCCGGCCACACTAGGCACAGATACGCAGTATTTT. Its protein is CASSHPATLGTDTQYF.

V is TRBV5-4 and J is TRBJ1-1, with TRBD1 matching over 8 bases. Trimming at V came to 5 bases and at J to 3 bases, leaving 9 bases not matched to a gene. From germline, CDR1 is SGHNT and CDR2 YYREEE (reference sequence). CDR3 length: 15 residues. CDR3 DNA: TGTGCCAGCAGGGAAGACAGGGGAGGGGACACTGAAGCTTTCTTT. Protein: CASREDRGGDTEAFF.

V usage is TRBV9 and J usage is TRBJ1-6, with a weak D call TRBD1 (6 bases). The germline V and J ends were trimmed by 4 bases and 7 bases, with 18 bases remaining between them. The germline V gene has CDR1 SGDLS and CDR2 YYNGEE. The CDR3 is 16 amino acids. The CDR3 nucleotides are TGTGCCAGCAGCCCGCTGGGGGGGCAAGGGAATTCACCCCTCCACTTT. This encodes CASSPLGGQGNSPLHF.

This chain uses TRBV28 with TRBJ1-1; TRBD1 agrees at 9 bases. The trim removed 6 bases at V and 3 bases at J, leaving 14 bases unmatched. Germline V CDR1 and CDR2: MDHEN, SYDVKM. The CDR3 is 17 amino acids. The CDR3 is CASSHLTGTGFDTEAFF. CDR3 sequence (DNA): TGTGCCAGCAGCCATCTCACCGGGACAGGGTTCGACACTGAAGCTTTCTTT. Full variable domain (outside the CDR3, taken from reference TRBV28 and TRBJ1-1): DVKVTQSSRYLVKRTGEKVFLECVQDMDHENMFWYRQDPGLGLRLIYFSYDVKMKEKGDIPEGYSVSREKKERFSLILESASTNQTSMYLCASSHLTGTGFDTEAFFGQGTRLTVV.

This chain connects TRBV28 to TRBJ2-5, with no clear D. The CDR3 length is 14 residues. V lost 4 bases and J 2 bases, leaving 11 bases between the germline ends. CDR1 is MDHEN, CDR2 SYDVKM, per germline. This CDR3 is CASSSATLQETQYF. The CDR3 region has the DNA TGTGCCAGCAGTTCCGCGACACTTCAAGAGACCCAGTACTTC.

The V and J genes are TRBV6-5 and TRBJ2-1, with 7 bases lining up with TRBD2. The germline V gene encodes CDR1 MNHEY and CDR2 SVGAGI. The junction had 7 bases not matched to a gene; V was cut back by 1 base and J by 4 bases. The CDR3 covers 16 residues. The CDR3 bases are TGTGCCAGCAGTTACTATGGGAGGGGCTCTTACAATGAGCAGTTCTTC. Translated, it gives CASSYYGRGSYNEQFF.